The subject of this entry is one TCR beta chain. The target of this receptor is not known. Nothing much larger sits one base from this clone, and base qualities are not available. The data derive from a study of CD8 T cells in Susac syndrome (dated by TCRdb to the late 2010s). General notes on the study: Whether CD8+ T cell activation and differentiation in Susac syndrome was antigen driven was tested using repertoire sequencing.

Peripheral blood CD8+ and CD4+ T cells from healthy donors, Susac syndrome patients and multiple sclerosis patients were profiled by high-throughput TCR beta sequencing. The multiple sclerosis controls were treatment-naive patients who had stable or active relapsing-remitting disease and met the revised McDonald criteria. Bulk CD8+ and CD4+ T cells were purified by magnetic negative isolation, whereas CD8+ TEMRA cells were enriched by FACS. Blood was drawn into EDTA tubes, processed within 24 hours, and PBMCs were isolated by density gradient centrifugation. PBMCs intended for TCR sequencing were frozen in liquid nitrogen and were later thawed in a 37 degrees C water bath. The sorted or isolated CD4+, CD8+ and CD8+ TEMRA cells reached a purity of at least 90%. Per the germline V gene (reference sequence), DFQATT is the CDR1 and SNEGSKA is the CDR2. The CDR3, cysteine through phenylalanine, is 13 amino acids long. The sequence is cut down to CDR3 DNA, 39 bases in frame from base 1. The V and J ends are trimmed by 4 bases and 6 bases, leaving 16 bases between them.

Study-wide conclusions, independent of this receptor: The TCR sequencing and HLA analysis was acknowledged to have included a relatively small number of individuals.

RNA was extracted with the RNeasy kit and 0.5 to 1 ug was reverse transcribed using random hexamers. TCR beta CDR3 regions were amplified with the immunoSEQ multiplex PCR assay covering 54 Vbeta and 13 Jbeta segments. Bias from PCR amplification was corrected by using a synthetic template baseline for primer optimization and for computational correction. Turning to the authors' computational methods: Reads were assigned to V, D and J genes according to IMGT and analyzed in immunoSEQ Analyzer, with only productive sequences retained. Clonality was computed as one minus Shannon entropy normalized by log2 of the number of productive unique sequences. For each patient and control, public and private clones were evaluated among the 100 most prevalent clones. Clones were defined as Susac-specific if absent from the healthy and MS cohorts, from more than 900 published viral clones and from other ImmuneACCESS disease sequences. TCRdb reprocessing: public reads trimmed at Q25 with fastp, clones called with MiXCR, in-frame beta chains kept. Each CDR3 protein appears once, grouped with its most common genes and DNA. TCRdb, rather than the study authors, made the V and J calls. The sample includes about 210,000 distinct CDR3 sequences, with roughly 96% observed a single time. The biggest ten clones account for around 0.099% of the sample.

The clonotype was recovered from a human donor with multiple sclerosis. Sequencing was performed on CD4+ T cells from PBMCs. Rearrangement joined TRBV20-1 to TRBJ2-7; 5 matching bases give a weak D call of TRBD2. Read as DNA, the sequence is TGCAGTGCTACTACTAGTTTACGAGTCGAGCAGTACTTC. This translates into CSATTSLRVEQYF.